This T cell receptor (beta chain) is from a study of cytomegalovirus exposure and HLA in healthy donors. TCRdb's table, derived via immunoSEQ multiplex PCR, lists solely in-frame clones and lacks some. The sample lists 40,000 to 60,000 clones, 94% occurring once. The source is a woman between 18 and 30 years old in good health and CMV-seropositive. Sequenced input: PBMCs.

The CDR3 coding sequence is TGTGCCAGCAGTTATCAGGGGGCGATCAGTGGCTACACCTTC. It specifies CASSYQGAISGYTF. The rearrangement links TRBV6-5 to TRBJ1-2; TRBD1 matches 8 bases. J was trimmed by 7 bases and V by 3 bases; bases with no gene match: 7. Germline V gene lookup returns CDR1 MNHEY and CDR2 SVGAGI. The CDR3 length is 14 residues.